The rows below give T cell receptor beta chains drawn from one sample of a study of OX40 agonist ivuxolimab in advanced cancers. Assay used: immunoSEQ multiplex PCR; TCRdb lists only in-frame clones, some missing. The table records some 91,000 clones, roughly 86% of them present only once. Sequenced material: CD4+ or CD8+ T cells sorted from blood, taken in a trial of the OX40 agonist ivuxolimab. These receptors were collected from an adult with an advanced solid tumor such as melanoma, head and neck, liver or kidney cancer. Each CDR3 is given with its conserved first and last residue.

TRBJ2-3 | TRBV19 | CASSTLSPDTQYF
TRBJ1-2 | TRBV18 | CASSPGPHSNYGYTF
TRBJ2-7 | TRBV7-3 | CASSLTSGIRGEQYF
TRBJ1-4 | TRBV28 | CASSLIQDANEKLFF
TRBJ1-2 | TRBV25-1 | CEKGNFRAHYGYTF
TRBJ2-5 | TRBV30 | CAWRDRTGPRVETQYF
TRBJ2-2 | TRBV11-2 | CASSLVSLKFTGELFF
TRBJ2-6 | TRBV27 | CASSRFLAGESGANVLTF
TRBJ2-1 | TRBV6-6 | CASGRDNEQFF
TRBJ1-1 | TRBV7-9 | CASSVDRNTEAFF
TRBJ2-3 | TRBV27 | CASSSPSRAGTDTQYF
TRBJ2-2 | TRBV7-3 | CASSLRGENTGELFF
TRBJ1-1 | TRBV6-5 | CASSFDTEAFF
TRBJ2-1 | TRBV19 | CASSMRGPGANNEQFF
TRBJ2-1 | TRBV19 | CASSILNEQFF
TRBJ2-1 | TRBV28 | CASSSPGQTNNEQFF
TRBJ1-5 | TRBV18 | CASSPDYSNQPQHF
TRBJ2-2 | TRBV27 | CASRTGFMTGELFF
TRBJ1-5 | TRBV27 | CASSLSGRPFQPQHF
TRBJ1-5 | TRBV30 | CAWSAQGDQPQHF
TRBJ2-7 | TRBV11-2 | CASSLSAGGFHEQYF
TRBJ2-7 | TRBV11-1 | CASSLAGYEQYF
TRBJ2-1 | TRBV5-4 | CASSLGSGGSYNEQFF
TRBJ1-1 | TRBV5-4 | CASSPPGRRAQGQTTEAFF
TRBJ2-3 | TRBV7-2 | CASRRDLGNTQYF
TRBJ1-6 | TRBV5-1 | CASHLGADSPLHF
TRBJ2-1 | TRBV14 | CASSQDLSSLAGGSEQFF
TRBJ2-3 | TRBV5-8 | CASSLETSGIYTDTQYF
TRBJ2-1 | TRBV4-1 | CASSLRSSRGRGEQFF
TRBJ1-6 | TRBV15 | CATSSRYESPLHF
TRBJ1-2 | TRBV19 | CASSGQGADYGYTF
TRBJ2-2 | TRBV9 | CASSESSSGITGELFF